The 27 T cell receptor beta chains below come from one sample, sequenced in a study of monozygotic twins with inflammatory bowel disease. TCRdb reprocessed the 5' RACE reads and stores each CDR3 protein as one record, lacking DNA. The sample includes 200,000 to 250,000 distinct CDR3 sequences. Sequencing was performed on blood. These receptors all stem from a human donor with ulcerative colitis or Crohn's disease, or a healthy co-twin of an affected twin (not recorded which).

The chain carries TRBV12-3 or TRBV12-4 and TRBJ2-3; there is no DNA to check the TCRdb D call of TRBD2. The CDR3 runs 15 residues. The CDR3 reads CASRPTSGGADTQYF.

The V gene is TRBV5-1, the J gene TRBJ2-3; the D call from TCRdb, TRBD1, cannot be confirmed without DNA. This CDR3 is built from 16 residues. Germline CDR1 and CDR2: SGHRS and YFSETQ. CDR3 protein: CASKSTGTITSDTQYF.

The chain's CDR3 is CASSLRSEGGEQFF. The J gene is TRBJ2-1, the V gene TRBV7-9; absent DNA, TCRdb's TRBD1 call cannot be checked. The CDR3 covers 14 residues. Germline lookup yields CDR1 SEHNR and CDR2 FQNEAQ (reference sequence).

The CDR3 loop reads CASSPYLLAGGNEQFF. V and J are TRBV12-3 or TRBV12-4 and TRBJ2-1; as DNA is missing, the TRBD2 call by TCRdb cannot be tested. This CDR3 is built from 16 residues.

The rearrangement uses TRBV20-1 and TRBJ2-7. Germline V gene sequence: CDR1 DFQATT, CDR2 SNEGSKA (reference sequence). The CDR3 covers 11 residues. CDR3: CSASGSYEQYF.

This CDR3 is CASSESTDEQYF. The V and J genes are TRBV10-1 and TRBJ2-7. The CDR3 has 12 amino acids. From germline, CDR1 is WNHNN and CDR2 SYGVQD (reference sequence).

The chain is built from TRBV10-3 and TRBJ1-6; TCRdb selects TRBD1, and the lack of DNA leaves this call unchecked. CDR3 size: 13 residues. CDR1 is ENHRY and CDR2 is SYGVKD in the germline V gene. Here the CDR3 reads CAIKTATNSPLHF.

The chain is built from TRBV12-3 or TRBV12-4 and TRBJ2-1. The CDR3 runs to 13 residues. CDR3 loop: CASSAGFRNEQFF.

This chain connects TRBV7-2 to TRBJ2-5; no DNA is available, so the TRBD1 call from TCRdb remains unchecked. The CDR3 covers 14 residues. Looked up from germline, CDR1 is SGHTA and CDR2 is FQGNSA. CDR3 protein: CASSPRQGTETQYF.

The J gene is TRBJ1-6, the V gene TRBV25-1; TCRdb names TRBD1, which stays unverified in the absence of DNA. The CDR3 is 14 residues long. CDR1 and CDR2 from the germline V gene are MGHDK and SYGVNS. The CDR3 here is CASREGQNNSPLHF.

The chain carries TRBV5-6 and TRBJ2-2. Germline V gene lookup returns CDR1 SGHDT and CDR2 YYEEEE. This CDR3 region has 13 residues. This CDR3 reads CASSFRYAGELFF.

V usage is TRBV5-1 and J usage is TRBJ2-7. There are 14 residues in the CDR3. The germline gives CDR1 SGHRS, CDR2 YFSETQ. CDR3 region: CASSRGDTSYEQYF.

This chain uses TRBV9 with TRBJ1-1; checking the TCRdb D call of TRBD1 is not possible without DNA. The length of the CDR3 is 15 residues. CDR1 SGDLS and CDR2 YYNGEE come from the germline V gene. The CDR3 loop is CASSPLGGGDTEAFF.

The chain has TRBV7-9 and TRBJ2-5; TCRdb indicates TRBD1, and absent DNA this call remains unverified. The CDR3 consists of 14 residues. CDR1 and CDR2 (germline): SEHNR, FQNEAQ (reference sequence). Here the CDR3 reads CASSLNTGKETQYF.

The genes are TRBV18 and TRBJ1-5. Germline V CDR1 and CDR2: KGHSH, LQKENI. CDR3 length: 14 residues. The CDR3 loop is CASSPVFGHQPQHF.

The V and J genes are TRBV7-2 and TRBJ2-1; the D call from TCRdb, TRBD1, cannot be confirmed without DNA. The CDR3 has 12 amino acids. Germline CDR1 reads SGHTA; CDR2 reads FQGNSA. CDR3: CASSLGTGEQFF.

CDR3 sequence: CASSNRDGETQYF. The V gene is TRBV19, the J gene TRBJ2-5; lacking DNA, the TRBD1 call made by TCRdb goes unchecked. Germline loops: CDR1 LNHDA, CDR2 SQIVND (reference sequence). The CDR3 totals 13 residues. The full variable domain, its missing parts supplied by reference TRBV19 and TRBJ2-5, is DGGITQSPKYLFRKEGQNVTLSCEQNLNHDAMYWYRQDPGQGLRLIYYSQIVNDFQKGDIAEGYSVSREKKESFPLTVTSAQKNPTAFYLCASSNRDGETQYFGPGTRLLVL.

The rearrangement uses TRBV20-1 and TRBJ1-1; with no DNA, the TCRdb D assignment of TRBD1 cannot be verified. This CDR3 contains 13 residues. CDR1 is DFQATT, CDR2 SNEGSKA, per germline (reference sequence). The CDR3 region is CSAPPGGGTEAFF.

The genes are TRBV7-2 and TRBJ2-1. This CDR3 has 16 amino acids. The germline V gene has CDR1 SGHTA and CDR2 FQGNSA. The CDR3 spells CASSLVVVRNYNEQFF.

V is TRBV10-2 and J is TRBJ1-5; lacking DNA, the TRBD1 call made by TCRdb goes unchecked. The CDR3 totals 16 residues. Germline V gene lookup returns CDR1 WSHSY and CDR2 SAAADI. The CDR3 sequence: CASSAGTGQGNQPQHF.

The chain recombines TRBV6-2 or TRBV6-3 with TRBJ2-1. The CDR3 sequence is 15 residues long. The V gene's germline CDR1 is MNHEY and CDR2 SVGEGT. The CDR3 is CASRSLKYSYNEQFF.

Here the CDR3 reads CASSPFGSEGEQYF. J is TRBJ2-7 and V is TRBV18; the D call from TCRdb, TRBD2, cannot be confirmed without DNA. Germline values: CDR1 KGHSH, CDR2 LQKENI. The CDR3 spans 14 residues.

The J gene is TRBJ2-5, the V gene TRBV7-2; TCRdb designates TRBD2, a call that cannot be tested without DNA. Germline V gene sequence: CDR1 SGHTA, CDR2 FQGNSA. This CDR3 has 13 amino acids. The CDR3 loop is CASSPTSSSFTYF. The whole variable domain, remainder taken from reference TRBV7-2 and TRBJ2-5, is GAGVSQSPSNKVTEKGKDVELRCDPISGHTALYWYRQSLGQGLEFLIYFQGNSAPDKSGLPSDRFSAERTGGSVSTLTIQRTQQEDSAVYLCASSPTSSSFTYFGPGTRLLVL.

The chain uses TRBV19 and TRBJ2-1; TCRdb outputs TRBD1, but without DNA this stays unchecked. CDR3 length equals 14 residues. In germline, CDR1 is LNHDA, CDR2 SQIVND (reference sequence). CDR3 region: CASIFGPGASEQFF.

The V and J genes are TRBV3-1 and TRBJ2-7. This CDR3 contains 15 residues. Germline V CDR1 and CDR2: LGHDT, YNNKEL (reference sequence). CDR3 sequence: CASSQGTGISYEQYF.

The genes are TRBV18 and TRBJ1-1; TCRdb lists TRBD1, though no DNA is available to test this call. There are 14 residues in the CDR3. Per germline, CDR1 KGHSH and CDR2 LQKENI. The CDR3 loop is CASSYGTENTEAFF.

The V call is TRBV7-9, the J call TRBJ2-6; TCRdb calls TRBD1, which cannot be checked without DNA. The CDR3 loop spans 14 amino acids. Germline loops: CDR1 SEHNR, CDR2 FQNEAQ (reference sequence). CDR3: CASSRPGQGNVLTF.